A selection of T cell receptor beta chains follows, all from one sample in a study of cytomegalovirus exposure and HLA in healthy donors. Generated by immunoSEQ multiplex PCR, the TCRdb table keeps only in-frame clones and is missing some. The profile shows about 140,000 clones, 60% to 80% of them singletons. Input material: PBMCs. All receptors derive from a man between 18 and 35 years old in good health and CMV-seropositive. Both conserved end residues are part of each CDR3. The D gene is left open where the match is weak. Clone size appears in some rows only: once, few, many, or a class for an expanded clone.

j_gene,v_gene,d_gene,abundance,CDR3aa,CDR3nt
TRBJ1-2,TRBV7-9,.,.,CASSPFMGLDYGYTF,TGTGCCAGCAGCCCGTTTATGGGGCTCGACTATGGCTACACCTTC
TRBJ2-3,TRBV9,TRBD2,few,CASSPGGVRTDTQYF,TGTGCCAGCAGCCCCGGGGGGGTACGCACAGATACGCAGTATTTT
TRBJ1-3,TRBV13,.,.,CASSLAGGKNTIYF,TGTGCCAGCAGCCTAGCTGGGGGGAAAAACACCATATATTTT
TRBJ2-3,TRBV5-1,.,.,CASRSPGVVDTQYF,TGCGCCAGCAGGTCCCCAGGGGTGGTTGATACGCAGTATTTT
TRBJ1-1,TRBV7-9,.,few,CASRARANTEAFF,TGTGCCAGCAGAGCCAGGGCGAACACTGAAGCTTTCTTT
TRBJ2-3,TRBV7-6,TRBD2,few,CASSPGTSGRGTQYF,TGTGCCAGCAGCCCCGGGACTAGCGGGAGAGGAACGCAGTATTTT
TRBJ2-5,TRBV11-3,.,.,CASSPSENQETQYF,TGTGCCAGCAGCCCGAGCGAGAACCAAGAGACCCAGTACTTC
TRBJ1-5,TRBV5-6,.,few,CASSLAGGPGGQPQHF,TGTGCCAGCAGCTTGGCCGGGGGGCCCGGGGGTCAGCCCCAGCATTTT
TRBJ1-2,TRBV18,TRBD1,.,CASSQISTGTGGKDYGYTF,TGTGCCAGCTCACAAATAAGCACAGGGACAGGGGGTAAAGACTATGGCTACACCTTC
TRBJ1-2,TRBV10-3,TRBD1,few,CAIRKTGGFDYGYTF,TGTGCCATCAGGAAGACAGGGGGCTTCGACTATGGCTACACCTTC
TRBJ2-7,TRBV15,TRBD1,.,CATSRATGESYEQYF,TGTGCCACCAGCAGAGCAACAGGGGAGTCCTACGAGCAGTACTTC
TRBJ2-1,TRBV5-1,.,.,CASSGGLKGSYNEQFF,TGCGCCAGCAGCGGGGGACTCAAGGGCTCCTACAATGAGCAGTTCTTC
TRBJ2-1,TRBV7-2,TRBD2,.,CASSSGLALAEQFF,TGTGCCAGCAGCTCGGGACTAGCGTTGGCTGAGCAGTTCTTC
TRBJ1-5,TRBV6-1,.,.,CASSDALSVSNQPQHF,TGTGCCAGCAGTGACGCACTGTCGGTTAGCAATCAGCCCCAGCATTTT
TRBJ2-7,TRBV28,TRBD1,.,CASSPTGTGRREQYF,TGTGCCAGCAGTCCCACCGGGACAGGCAGACGCGAGCAGTACTTC
TRBJ2-1,TRBV15,.,.,CATSTGSGSYNEQFF,TGTGCCACCAGCACCGGGAGTGGGTCCTACAATGAGCAGTTCTTC
TRBJ2-7,TRBV27,TRBD1,.,CASRDPWTGPYEQYF,TGTGCCAGCAGGGACCCGTGGACAGGCCCCTACGAGCAGTACTTC
TRBJ2-1,TRBV12-5,.,.,CASGWGSGYNEQFF,TGTGCTAGTGGTTGGGGTAGCGGTTACAATGAGCAGTTCTTC
TRBJ1-1,TRBV4-1,.,few,CASSQDPGNTEAFF,TGCGCCAGCAGCCAAGATCCAGGAAACACTGAAGCTTTCTTT
TRBJ1-1,TRBV18,TRBD1,.,CASSPQGAGYNTEAFF,TGTGCCAGCTCACCCCAGGGGGCTGGTTACAACACTGAAGCTTTCTTT
TRBJ2-3,TRBV29-1,.,few,CSARLGVSTDTQYF,TGCAGCGCTCGACTAGGAGTAAGCACAGATACGCAGTATTTT
TRBJ2-7,TRBV9,TRBD1,.,CASSGQGVRYF,TGTGCCAGCAGCGGACAGGGCGTTCGGTACTTC
TRBJ1-5,TRBV9,TRBD1,.,CASSSDRGYQPQHF,TGTGCCAGCAGCTCGGACAGGGGGTATCAGCCCCAGCATTTT
TRBJ2-1,TRBV5-6,.,.,CASSLTGSYNEQFF,TGTGCCAGCAGCTTGACAGGTTCCTACAATGAGCAGTTCTTC